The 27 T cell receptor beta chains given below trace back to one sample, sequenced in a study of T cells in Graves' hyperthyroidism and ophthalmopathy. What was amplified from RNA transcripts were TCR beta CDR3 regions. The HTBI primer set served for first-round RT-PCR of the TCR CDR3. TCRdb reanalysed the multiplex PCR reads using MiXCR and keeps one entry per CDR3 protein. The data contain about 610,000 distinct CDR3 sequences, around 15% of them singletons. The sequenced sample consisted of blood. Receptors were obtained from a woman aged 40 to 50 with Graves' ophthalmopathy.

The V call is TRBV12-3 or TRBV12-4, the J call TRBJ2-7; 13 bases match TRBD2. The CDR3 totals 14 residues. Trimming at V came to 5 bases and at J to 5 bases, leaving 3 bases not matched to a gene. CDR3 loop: CASSIGLAGDEQYF. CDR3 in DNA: TGTGCCAGCAGTATAGGACTAGCGGGAGACGAGCAGTACTTC.

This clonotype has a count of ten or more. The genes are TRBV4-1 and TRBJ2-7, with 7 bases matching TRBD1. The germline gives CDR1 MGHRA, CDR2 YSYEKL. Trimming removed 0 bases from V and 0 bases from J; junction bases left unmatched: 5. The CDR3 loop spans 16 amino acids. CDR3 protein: CASSQDRTGLSYEQYF. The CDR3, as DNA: TGCGCCAGCAGCCAAGACAGGACAGGCCTCTCCTACGAGCAGTACTTC.

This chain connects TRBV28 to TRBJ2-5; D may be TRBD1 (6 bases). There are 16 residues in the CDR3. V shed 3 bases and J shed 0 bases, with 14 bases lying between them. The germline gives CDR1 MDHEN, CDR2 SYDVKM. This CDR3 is CASSLVGGKHQETQYF. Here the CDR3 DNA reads TGTGCCAGCAGTTTGGTAGGGGGTAAGCACCAAGAGACCCAGTACTTC.

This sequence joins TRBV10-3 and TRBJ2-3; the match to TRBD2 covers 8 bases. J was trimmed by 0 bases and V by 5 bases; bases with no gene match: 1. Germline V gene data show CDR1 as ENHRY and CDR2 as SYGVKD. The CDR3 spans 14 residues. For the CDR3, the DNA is TGTGCCATCAGTTCTAGCGGGAGCACAGATACGCAGTATTTT. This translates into CAISSSGSTDTQYF.

In nucleotides, the CDR3 is TGTGCCACCAGCAGAGGAGGGGACTACGAGCAGTACTTC. Translation: CATSRGGDYEQYF. The V call is TRBV15, the J call TRBJ2-7; D is perhaps TRBD1 or TRBD2 (5 bases each). The CDR3 covers 13 residues. CDR1 and CDR2 from the germline V gene are LNHNV and YYDKDF (reference sequence). Trimming removed 1 base at V and 3 bases at J, with 7 bases between.

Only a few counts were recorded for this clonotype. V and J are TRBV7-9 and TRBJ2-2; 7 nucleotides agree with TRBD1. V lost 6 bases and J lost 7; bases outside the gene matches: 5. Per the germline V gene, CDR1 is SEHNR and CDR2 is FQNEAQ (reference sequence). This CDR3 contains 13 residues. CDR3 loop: CASSRQGFGELFF. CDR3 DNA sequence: TGTGCCAGCAGTCGACAGGGCTTCGGGGAGCTGTTTTTT.

The CDR3 bases are TGTGCCAGCAGCTTTACTAGCGGGAGGGGGCCCAAAAACATTCAGTACTTC. This codes for CASSFTSGRGPKNIQYF. This chain connects TRBV7-2 to TRBJ2-4; 13 bases map to TRBD2. The CDR3 has 17 residues. V lost 3 bases and J lost 2; bases outside the gene matches: 4. Germline values: CDR1 SGHTA, CDR2 FQGNSA.

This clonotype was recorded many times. Here the CDR3 DNA reads TGTGCCAGTAGTACCGTAGACAGGGGACGGAAACAGCCCCAGCATTTT. Protein product: CASSTVDRGRKQPQHF. V and J are TRBV19 and TRBJ1-5; TRBD1 matches at 8 bases. J was trimmed by 7 bases and V by 4 bases; bases with no gene match: 12. The germline gives CDR1 LNHDA, CDR2 SQIVND (reference sequence). This CDR3 has 16 residues.

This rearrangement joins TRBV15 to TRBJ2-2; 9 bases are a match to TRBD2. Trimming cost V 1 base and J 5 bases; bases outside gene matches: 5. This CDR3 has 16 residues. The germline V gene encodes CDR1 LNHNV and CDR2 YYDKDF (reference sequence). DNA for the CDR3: TGTGCCACCAGCAGAGGAAGCGGGAGGAATACCGGGGAGCTGTTTTTT. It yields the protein CATSRGSGRNTGELFF.

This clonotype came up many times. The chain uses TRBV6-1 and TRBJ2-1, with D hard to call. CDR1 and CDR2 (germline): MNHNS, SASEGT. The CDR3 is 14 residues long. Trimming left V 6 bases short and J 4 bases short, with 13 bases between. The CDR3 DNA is TGTGCCAGCAGCGCGACGGTCCTATACAATGAGCAGTTCTTC. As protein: CASSATVLYNEQFF.

The CDR3 spells CASSQERGQGITEAFF. CDR3 DNA sequence: TGTGCCAGCAGCCAAGAGCGGGGACAGGGTATCACTGAAGCTTTCTTT. This rearrangement joins TRBV4-2 to TRBJ1-1; 9 bases line up with TRBD1. With V trimmed by 0 bases and J by 4 bases, 6 bases remained unmatched. In germline, CDR1 is LGHNA, CDR2 YNFKEQ. This CDR3 region has 16 residues.

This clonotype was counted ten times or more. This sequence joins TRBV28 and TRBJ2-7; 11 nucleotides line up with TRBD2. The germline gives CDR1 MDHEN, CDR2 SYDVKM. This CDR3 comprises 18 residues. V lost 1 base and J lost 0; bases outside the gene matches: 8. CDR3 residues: CASSLSGLAGSFSYEQYF. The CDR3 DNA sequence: TGTGCCAGCAGTTTATCCGGACTAGCGGGCTCGTTCTCCTACGAGCAGTACTTC.

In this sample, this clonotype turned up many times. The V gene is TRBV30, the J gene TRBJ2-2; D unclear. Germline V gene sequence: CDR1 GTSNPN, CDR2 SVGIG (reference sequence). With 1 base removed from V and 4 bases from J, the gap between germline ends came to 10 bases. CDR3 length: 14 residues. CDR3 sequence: CAWSETLSTGELFF. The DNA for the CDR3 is TGTGCCTGGAGTGAGACCTTGAGCACCGGGGAGCTGTTTTTT.

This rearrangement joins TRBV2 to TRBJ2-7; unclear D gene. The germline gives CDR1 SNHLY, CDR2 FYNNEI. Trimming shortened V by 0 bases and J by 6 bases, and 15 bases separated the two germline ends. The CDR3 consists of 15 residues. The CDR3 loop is CASSEARAGSREQYF. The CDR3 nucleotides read TGTGCCAGCAGTGAAGCGCGCGCTGGATCGCGCGAGCAGTACTTC.

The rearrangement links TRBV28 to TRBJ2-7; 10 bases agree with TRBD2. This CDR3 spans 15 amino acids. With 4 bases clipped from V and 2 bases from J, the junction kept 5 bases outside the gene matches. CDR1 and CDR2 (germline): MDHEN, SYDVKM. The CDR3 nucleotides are TGTGCCAGCAGTTCGCGACTAGCGGGCCCCTACGAGCAGTACTTC. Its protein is CASSSRLAGPYEQYF.

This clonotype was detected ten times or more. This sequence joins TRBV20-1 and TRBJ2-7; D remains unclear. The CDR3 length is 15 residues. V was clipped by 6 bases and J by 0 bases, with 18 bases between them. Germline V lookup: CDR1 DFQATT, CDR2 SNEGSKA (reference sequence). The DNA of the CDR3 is TGCAGTGCAAAAAGAACCCGGCAGGTCTCCTACGAGCAGTACTTC. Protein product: CSAKRTRQVSYEQYF.

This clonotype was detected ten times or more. CDR3 sequence (DNA): TGCAGTGCTAGTTCTAATTGGCAGGGCGATCAGCCCCAGCATTTT. Translation gives CSASSNWQGDQPQHF. This sequence joins TRBV20-1 and TRBJ1-5; D is possibly TRBD1 (5 bases). Trimming removed 3 bases at V and 5 bases at J, with 17 bases between. CDR3 size: 15 residues. In germline, CDR1 is DFQATT, CDR2 SNEGSKA (reference sequence).

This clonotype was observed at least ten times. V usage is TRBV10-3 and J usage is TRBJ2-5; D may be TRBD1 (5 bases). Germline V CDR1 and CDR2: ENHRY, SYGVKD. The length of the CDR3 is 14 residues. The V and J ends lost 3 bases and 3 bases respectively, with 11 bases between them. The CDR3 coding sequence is TGTGCCATCAGTGACCGAGGCAGGGAAGAGACCCAGTACTTC. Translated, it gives CAISDRGREETQYF.

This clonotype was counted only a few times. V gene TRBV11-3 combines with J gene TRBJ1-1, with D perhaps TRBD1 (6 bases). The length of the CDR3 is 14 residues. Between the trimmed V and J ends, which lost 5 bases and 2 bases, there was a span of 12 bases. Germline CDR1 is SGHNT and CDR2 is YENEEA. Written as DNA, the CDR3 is TGTGCCAGCAGCAGACAGGTTCTAAACACTGAAGCTTTCTTT. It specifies CASSRQVLNTEAFF.

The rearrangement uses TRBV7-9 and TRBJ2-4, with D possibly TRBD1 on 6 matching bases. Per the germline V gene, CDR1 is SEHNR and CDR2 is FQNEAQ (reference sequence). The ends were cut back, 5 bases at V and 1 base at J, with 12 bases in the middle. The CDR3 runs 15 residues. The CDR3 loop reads CASSSQGMAKNIQYF. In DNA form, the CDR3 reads TGTGCCAGCAGCAGTCAGGGGATGGCCAAAAACATTCAGTACTTC.

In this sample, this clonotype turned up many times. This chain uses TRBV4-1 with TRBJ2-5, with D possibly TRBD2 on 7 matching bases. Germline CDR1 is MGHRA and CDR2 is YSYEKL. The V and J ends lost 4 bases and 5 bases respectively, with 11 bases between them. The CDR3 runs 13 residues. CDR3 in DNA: TGCGCCAGCAGCCGTCCGGGGGGCGAGACCCAGTACTTC. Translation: CASSRPGGETQYF.

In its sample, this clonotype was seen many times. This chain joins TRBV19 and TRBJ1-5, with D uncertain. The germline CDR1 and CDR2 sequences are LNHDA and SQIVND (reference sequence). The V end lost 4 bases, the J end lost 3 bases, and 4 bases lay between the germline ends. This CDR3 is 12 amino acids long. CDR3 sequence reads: CASSNYNQPQHF. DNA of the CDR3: TGTGCCAGTAGTAACTACAATCAGCCCCAGCATTTT.

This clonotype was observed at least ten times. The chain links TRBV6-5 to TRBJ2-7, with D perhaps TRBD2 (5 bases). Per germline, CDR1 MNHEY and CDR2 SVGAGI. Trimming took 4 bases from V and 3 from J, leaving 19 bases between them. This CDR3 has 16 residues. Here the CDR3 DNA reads TGTGCCAGCAGTTCACCCCCAGTCCGGACTGTCTACGAGCAGTACTTC. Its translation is CASSSPPVRTVYEQYF.

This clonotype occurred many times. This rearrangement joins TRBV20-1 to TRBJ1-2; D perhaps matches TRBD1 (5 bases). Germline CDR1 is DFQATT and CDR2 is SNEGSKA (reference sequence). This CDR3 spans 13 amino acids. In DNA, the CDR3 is TGCAGCCCCGAAGGCCAACAGGACTATGGCTACACCTTC. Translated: CSPEGQQDYGYTF.

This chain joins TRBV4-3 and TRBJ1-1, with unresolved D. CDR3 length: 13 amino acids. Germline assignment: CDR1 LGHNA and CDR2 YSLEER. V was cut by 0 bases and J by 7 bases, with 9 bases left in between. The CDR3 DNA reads TGCGCCAGCAGCCAAGATGAGGCACGTGAAGCTTTCTTT. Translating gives CASSQDEAREAFF.

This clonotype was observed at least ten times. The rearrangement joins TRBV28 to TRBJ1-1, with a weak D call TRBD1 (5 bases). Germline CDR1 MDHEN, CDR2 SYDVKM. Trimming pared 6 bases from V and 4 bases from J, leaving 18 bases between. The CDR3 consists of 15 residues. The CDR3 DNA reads TGTGCCAGCAGCCTAATATGGTGGGGGTCCACTGAAGCTTTCTTT. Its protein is CASSLIWWGSTEAFF.

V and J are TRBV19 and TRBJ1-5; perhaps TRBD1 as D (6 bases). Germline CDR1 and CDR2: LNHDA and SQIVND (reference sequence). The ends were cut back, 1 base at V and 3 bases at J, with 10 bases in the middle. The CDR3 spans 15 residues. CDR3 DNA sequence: TGTGCCAGTAGTATAGGTAGGGGACACAATCAGCCCCAGCATTTT. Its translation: CASSIGRGHNQPQHF.